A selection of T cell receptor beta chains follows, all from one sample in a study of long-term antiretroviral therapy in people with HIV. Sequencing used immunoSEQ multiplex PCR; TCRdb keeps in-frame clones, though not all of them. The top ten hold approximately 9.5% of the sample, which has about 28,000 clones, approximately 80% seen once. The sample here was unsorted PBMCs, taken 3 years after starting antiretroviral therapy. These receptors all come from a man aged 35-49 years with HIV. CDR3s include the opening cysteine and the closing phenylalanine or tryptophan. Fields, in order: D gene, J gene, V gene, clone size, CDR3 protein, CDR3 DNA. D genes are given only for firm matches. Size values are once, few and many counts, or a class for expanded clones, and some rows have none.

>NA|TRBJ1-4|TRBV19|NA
CASSIQGLTNEKLFF
TGTGCCAGTAGTATACAGGGATTAACTAATGAAAAACTGTTTTTT
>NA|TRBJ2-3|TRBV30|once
CAWSVLGLGPDTQYF
TGTGCCTGGAGTGTATTGGGCTTGGGGCCAGATACGCAGTATTTT
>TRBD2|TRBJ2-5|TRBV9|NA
CASSVAGLAGPQETQYF
TGTGCCAGCAGCGTAGCGGGACTAGCGGGGCCTCAAGAGACCCAGTACTTC
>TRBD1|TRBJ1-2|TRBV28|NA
CASSVGTAYGYTF
TGTGCCAGCAGTGTCGGGACAGCCTATGGCTACACCTTC
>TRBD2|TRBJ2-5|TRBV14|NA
CASSQRLAGGQETQYF
TGTGCCAGCAGCCAAAGATTAGCGGGGGGTCAAGAGACCCAGTACTTC
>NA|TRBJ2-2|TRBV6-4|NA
CASSRDSTGELFF
TGTGCCAGCAGTCGGGACTCCACCGGGGAGCTGTTTTTT
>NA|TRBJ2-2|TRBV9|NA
CASSVEGHTTGELFF
TGTGCCAGCAGCGTAGAGGGACACACCACCGGGGAGCTGTTTTTT
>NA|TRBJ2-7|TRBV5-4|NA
CASRRDIDVQSF
TGTGCCAGCAGACGGGACATTGATGTCCAGTCCTTC
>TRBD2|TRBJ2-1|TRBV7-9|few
CASSFGPRTQAGGGDEQFF
TGTGCCAGCAGCTTCGGCCCCCGCACCCAAGCGGGAGGGGGCGATGAGCAGTTCTTC
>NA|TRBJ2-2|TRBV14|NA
CASSQGFGGANTGELFF
TGTGCCAGCAGCCAAGGTTTTGGCGGGGCCAACACCGGGGAGCTGTTTTTT
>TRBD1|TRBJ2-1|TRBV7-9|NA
CASSRDRVVNNEQFF
TGTGCCAGCAGCCGGGACAGGGTGGTCAACAATGAGCAGTTCTTC
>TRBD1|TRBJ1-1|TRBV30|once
CAWSDKQGDVVNTEAFF
TGTGCCTGGAGTGACAAACAGGGGGATGTGGTGAACACTGAAGCTTTCTTT
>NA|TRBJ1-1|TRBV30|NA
CAWSTKRGRETEAFF
TGTGCCTGGAGTACTAAGAGGGGCCGCGAAACTGAAGCTTTCTTT
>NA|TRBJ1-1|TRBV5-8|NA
CASSFMGARAFF
TGTGCCAGCAGCTTTATGGGGGCGCGAGCTTTCTTT
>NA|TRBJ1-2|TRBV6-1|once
CASSQVKSYGYTF
TGTGCCAGCAGTCAAGTCAAGTCCTATGGCTACACCTTC
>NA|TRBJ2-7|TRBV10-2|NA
CASSDTGTSYEQYF
TGCGCCAGCAGTGATACAGGGACCTCCTACGAGCAGTACTTC
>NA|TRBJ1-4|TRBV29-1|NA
CSVDQGINEKLFF
TGCAGCGTTGATCAGGGGATTAATGAAAAACTGTTTTTT
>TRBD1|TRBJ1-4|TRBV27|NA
CASSAQKGAGEKLFF
TGTGCCAGCAGTGCTCAGAAGGGGGCCGGGGAAAAACTGTTTTTT
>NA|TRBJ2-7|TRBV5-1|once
CASSLERTGQEQYF
TGCGCCAGCAGCTTGGAACGGACGGGACAAGAGCAGTACTTC
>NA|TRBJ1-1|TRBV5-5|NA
CASSLGENTEAFF
TGTGCCAGCAGCTTGGGAGAGAACACTGAAGCTTTCTTT
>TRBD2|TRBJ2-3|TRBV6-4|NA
CASSDQAGVTDTQYF
TGTGCCAGCAGTGACCAAGCGGGGGTCACAGATACGCAGTATTTT
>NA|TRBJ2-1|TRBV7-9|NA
CASIPSGSWGYNEQFF
TGTGCCAGCATCCCAAGCGGGTCTTGGGGCTACAATGAGCAGTTCTTC
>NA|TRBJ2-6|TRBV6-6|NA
CASSYGPSGANVLTF
TGTGCCAGCAGTTACGGTCCCTCTGGGGCCAACGTCCTGACTTTC
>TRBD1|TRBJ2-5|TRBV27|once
CASSRQGAWETQYF
TGTGCCAGCAGTCGACAGGGGGCGTGGGAGACCCAGTACTTC
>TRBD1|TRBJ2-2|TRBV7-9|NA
CASRGQGGGTGELFF
TGTGCCAGCAGGGGACAGGGGGGAGGCACCGGGGAGCTGTTTTTT
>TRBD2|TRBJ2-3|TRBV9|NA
CASSVESSGTSGGADTQYF
TGTGCCAGCAGCGTAGAAAGTAGTGGGACTAGCGGGGGAGCGGATACGCAGTATTTT
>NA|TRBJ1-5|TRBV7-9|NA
CASSGFNQPQHF
TGTGCCAGCAGCGGATTTAATCAGCCCCAGCATTTT
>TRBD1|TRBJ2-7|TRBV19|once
CASSSTGEATYEQYF
TGTGCCAGTAGTTCTACAGGGGAAGCTACCTACGAGCAGTACTTC
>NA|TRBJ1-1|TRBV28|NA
CASTKEIVGEAFF
TGTGCCAGCACCAAGGAGATCGTGGGTGAAGCTTTCTTT
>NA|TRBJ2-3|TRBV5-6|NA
CASRHGAGAVDTQYF
TGTGCCAGCAGGCATGGGGCGGGGGCGGTAGATACGCAGTATTTT
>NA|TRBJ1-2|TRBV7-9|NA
CASRPNGGGLDGYTF
TGTGCCAGCCGTCCCAACGGGGGTGGGCTAGACGGCTACACCTTC
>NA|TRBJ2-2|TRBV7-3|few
CASSWGDRSNTGELFF
TGTGCCAGCAGCTGGGGGGACAGATCGAACACCGGGGAGCTGTTTTTT
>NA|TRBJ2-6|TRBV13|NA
CASSQSRVSGANVLTF
TGTGCCAGCAGCCAAAGCAGGGTGTCTGGGGCCAACGTCCTGACTTTC